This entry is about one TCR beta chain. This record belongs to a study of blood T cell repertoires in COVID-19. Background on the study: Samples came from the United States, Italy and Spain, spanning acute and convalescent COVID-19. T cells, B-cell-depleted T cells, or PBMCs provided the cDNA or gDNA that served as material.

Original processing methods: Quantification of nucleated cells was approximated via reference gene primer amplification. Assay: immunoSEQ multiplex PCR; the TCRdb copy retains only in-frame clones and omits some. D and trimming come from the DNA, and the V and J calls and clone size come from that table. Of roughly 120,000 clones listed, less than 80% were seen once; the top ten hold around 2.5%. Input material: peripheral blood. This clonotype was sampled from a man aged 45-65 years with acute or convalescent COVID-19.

As DNA, the CDR3 is TGTGCCAGCAGCCAAGACACCAATCCAGGGTACCCCTACGAGCAGTACTTC. Protein: CASSQDTNPGYPYEQYF. The chain carries TRBV14 and TRBJ2-7; possibly TRBD1 for D (5 bases). V was clipped by 0 bases and J by 2 bases, with 17 bases between them. This CDR3 spans 17 amino acids. Germline V gene data show CDR1 as SGHDN and CDR2 as FVKESK.